Many counts were recorded for the clone carrying this T cell receptor (beta chain). Its antigen is undetermined. One end of the junction varies from germline; a read error may be responsible. The data were taken from a study of molecular identifiers for immune sequencing clone quantification. Study-level findings and limits: Highly expanded clone sizes could be underestimated by identical TCR molecules sharing a barcode.

Per the germline V gene, CDR1 is MNHEY and CDR2 is SMNVEV (reference sequence). The CDR3 has 13 residues. It was with previously described methods and listed TCR primers that bulk TCR libraries were made. MiXCR, applied by TCRdb to the PCR reads, yields one record per CDR3 protein. The data hold 68,000 or so distinct CDR3 sequences, with around 17% observed a single time. Based on a CD8+CD4-CCR7+CD45RA+ profile, naive CD8 T cells were sorted. This chain connects TRBV27 to TRBJ1-6; no firm D call. This TCR came from a human donor in good health. Some libraries in this study had Jurkat cell RNA spiked in. Sequencing was done on a sample of naive CD8+ T cells from blood, with Jurkat cell RNA spiked in. Subset noted: FACS-sorted CD8+CD4-CCR7+CD45RA+ naive T cells. CDR3: CASSLAYSSPLHF. CDR3 DNA sequence: TGTGCCAGCAGTTTAGCCTATAGTTCACCCCTCCACTTT.